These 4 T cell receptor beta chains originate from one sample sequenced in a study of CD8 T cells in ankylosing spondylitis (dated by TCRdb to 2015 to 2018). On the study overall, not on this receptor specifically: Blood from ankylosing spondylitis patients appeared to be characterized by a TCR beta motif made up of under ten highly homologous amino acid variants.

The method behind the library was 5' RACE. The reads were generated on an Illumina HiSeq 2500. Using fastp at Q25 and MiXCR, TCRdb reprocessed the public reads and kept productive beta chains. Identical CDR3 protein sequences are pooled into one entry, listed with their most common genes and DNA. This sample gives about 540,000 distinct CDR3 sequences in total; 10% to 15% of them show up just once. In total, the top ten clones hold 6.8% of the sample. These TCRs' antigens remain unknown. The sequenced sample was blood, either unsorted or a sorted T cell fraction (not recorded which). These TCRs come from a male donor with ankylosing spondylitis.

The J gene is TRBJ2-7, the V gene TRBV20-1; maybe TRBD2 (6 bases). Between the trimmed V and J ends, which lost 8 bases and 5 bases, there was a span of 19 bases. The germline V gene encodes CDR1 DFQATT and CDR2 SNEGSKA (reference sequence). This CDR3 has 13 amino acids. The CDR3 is CSYSGTQTHEQYF. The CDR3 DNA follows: TGCAGTTATTCCGGGACTCAAACCCACGAGCAGTACTTC.

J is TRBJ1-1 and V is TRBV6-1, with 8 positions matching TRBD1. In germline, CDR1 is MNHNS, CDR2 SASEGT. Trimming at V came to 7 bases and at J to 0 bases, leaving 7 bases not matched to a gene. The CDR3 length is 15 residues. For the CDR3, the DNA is TGTGCCAGCAACGGACAGGGTATTATGAACACTGAAGCTTTCTTT. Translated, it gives CASNGQGIMNTEAFF.

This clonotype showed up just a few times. The CDR3 here is CSAGDDRVGEKLFF. The CDR3 nucleotides are TGCAGTGCGGGAGATGACAGGGTTGGGGAAAAACTGTTTTTT. The rearrangement joins TRBV20-1 to TRBJ1-4; 7 bases agree with TRBD1. This CDR3 is 14 amino acids long. Trimming took 6 bases from V and 8 from J; bases not matched to a gene: 12. In germline, CDR1 is DFQATT, CDR2 SNEGSKA (reference sequence).

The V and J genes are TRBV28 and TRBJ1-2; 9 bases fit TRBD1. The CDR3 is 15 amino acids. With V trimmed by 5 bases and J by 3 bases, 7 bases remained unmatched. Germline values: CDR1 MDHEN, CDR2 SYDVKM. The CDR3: CASSRRDREHYGYTF. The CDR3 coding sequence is TGTGCCAGCAGTCGAAGGGACAGGGAACACTATGGCTACACCTTC.